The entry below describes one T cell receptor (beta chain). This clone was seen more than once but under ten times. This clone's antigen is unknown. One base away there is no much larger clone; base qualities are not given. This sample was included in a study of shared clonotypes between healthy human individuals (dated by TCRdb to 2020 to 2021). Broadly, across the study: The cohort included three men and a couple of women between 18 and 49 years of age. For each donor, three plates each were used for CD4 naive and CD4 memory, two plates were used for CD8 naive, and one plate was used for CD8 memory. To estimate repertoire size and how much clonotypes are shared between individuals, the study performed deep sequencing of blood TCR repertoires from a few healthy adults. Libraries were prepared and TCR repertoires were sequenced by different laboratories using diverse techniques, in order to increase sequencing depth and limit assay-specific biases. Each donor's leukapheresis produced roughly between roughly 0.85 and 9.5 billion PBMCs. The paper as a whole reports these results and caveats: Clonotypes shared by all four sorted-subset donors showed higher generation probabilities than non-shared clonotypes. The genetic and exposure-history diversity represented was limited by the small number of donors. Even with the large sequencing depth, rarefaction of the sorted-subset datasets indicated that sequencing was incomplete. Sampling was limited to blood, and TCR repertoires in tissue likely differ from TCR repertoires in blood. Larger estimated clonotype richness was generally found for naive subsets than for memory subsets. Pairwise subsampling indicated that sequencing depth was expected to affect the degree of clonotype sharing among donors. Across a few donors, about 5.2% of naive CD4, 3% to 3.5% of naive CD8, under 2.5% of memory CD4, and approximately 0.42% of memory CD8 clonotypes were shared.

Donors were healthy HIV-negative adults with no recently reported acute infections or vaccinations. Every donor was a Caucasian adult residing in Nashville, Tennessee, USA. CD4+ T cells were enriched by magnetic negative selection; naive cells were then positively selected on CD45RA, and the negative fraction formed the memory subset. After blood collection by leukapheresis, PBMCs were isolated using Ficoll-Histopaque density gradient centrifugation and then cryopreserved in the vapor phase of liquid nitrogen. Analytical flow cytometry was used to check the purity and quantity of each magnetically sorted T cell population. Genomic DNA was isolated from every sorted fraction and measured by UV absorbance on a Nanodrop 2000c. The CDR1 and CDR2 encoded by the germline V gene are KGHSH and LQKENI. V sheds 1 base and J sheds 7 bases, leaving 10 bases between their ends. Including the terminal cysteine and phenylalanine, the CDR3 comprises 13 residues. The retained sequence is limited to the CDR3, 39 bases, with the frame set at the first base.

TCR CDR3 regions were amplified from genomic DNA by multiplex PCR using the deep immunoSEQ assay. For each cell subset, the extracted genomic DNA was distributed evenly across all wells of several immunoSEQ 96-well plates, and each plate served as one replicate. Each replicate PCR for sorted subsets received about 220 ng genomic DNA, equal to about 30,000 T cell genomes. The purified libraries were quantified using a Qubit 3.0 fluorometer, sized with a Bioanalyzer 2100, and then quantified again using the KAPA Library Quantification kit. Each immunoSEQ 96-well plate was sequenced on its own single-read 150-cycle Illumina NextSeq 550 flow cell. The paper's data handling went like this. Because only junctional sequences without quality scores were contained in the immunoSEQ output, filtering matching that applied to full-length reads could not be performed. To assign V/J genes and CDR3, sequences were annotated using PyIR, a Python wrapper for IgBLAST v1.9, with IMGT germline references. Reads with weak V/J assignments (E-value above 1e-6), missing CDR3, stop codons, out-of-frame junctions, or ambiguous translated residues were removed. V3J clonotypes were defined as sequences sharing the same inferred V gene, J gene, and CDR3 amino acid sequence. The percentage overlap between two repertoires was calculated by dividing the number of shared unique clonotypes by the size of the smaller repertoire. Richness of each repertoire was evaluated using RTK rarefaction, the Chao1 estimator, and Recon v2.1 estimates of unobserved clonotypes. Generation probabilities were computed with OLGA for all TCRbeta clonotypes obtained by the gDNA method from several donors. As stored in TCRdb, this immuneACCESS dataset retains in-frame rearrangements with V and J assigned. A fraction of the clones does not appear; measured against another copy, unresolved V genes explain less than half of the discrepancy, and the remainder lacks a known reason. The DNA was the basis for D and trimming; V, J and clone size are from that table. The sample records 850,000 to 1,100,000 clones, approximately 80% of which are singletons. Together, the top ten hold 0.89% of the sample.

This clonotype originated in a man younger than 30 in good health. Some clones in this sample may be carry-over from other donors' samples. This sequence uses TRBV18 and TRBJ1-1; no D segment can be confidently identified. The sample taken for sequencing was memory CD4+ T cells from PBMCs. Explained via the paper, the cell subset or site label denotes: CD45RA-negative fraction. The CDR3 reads CASSPRRIGEAFF. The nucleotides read TGTGCCAGCTCACCACGCCGGATCGGTGAAGCTTTCTTT.